A selection of T cell receptor beta chains follows, all from one sample in a study of OX40 agonist ivuxolimab in advanced cancers. Clones were read by immunoSEQ multiplex PCR, and TCRdb kept only the in-frame ones, dropping some. The table lists over 70,000 clones, 80% to 90% of them singletons. The material was CD4+ or CD8+ T cells sorted from blood, obtained in a trial of the OX40 agonist ivuxolimab. The receptors come from an adult with an advanced solid tumor such as melanoma, head and neck, liver or kidney cancer. The CDR3 runs from the conserved cysteine through the conserved F or W. The order of the fields is V gene, J gene, D gene, CDR3 DNA, CDR3 protein. The D gene is left open where the match is weak.

>TRBV9|TRBJ1-4|NA
TGTGCCAGCAGCGTAGGGGCCGACGTAGGTGAAAAACTGTTTTTT
CASSVGADVGEKLFF
>TRBV5-4|TRBJ2-3|TRBD2
TGTGCCAGCAGCTTGGGACTAGCGGGGGGGCAAGATACGCAGTATTTT
CASSLGLAGGQDTQYF
>TRBV19|TRBJ2-5|TRBD1
TGTGCCAGTAGTATAGGGGGACAGTCCGGGACCCAGTACTTC
CASSIGGQSGTQYF
>TRBV7-2|TRBJ1-2|NA
TGTGCCAGCAGCCCAGGAGACAGTTCGAGTATCCGAGGCTACACCTTC
CASSPGDSSSIRGYTF
>TRBV14|TRBJ2-1|NA
TGTGCCAGCAGCCTGAGAGGGAGCTCCTACAATGAGCAGTTCTTC
CASSLRGSSYNEQFF
>TRBV27|TRBJ2-1|TRBD2
TGTGCCAGCAGCATGGGTAGGGCTAGCGGGACCCACTCCTACAATGAGCAGTTCTTC
CASSMGRASGTHSYNEQFF
>TRBV7-3|TRBJ1-2|NA
TGTGCCAGCAGCTTATACGGGGGAACCTCCTATGGCTACACCTTC
CASSLYGGTSYGYTF
>TRBV28|TRBJ1-5|TRBD1
TGTGCCAGCATCCTACAGGGGGGGAACAATCAGCCCCAGCATTTT
CASILQGGNNQPQHF
>TRBV18|TRBJ2-4|NA
TGTGCCAGCTCACCACCGGGGTGGGCCAAAAACATTCAGTACTTC
CASSPPGWAKNIQYF
>TRBV11-3|TRBJ2-3|NA
TGTGCCAGCAGCTTAGGGGGGGATACGCAGTATTTT
CASSLGGDTQYF
>TRBV18|TRBJ2-6|NA
TGTGCCAGCTCACCACCGGAGGGGTTGGGGGCTGGGGCCAACGTCCTGACTTTC
CASSPPEGLGAGANVLTF
>TRBV2|TRBJ2-1|NA
TGTGCCAGCAAACAAGCGGGTATCTCCTACAATGAGCAGTTCTTC
CASKQAGISYNEQFF
>TRBV5-5|TRBJ1-1|NA
TGTGCCAGCAGCGATGACTGGACTGAAGCTTTCTTT
CASSDDWTEAFF
>TRBV11-1|TRBJ2-2|TRBD1
TGTGCCAGTGGCGGACAGGGCACGACCGGGGAGCTGTTTTTT
CASGGQGTTGELFF
>TRBV10-3|TRBJ1-6|NA
TGTGCCGTCGCGGGGGTCCGAGATTCACCCCTCCACTTT
CAVAGVRDSPLHF
>TRBV9|TRBJ2-2|NA
TGTGCCAGCAGCGTAGGAATAAACACCGGGGAGCTGTTTTTT
CASSVGINTGELFF
>TRBV5-4|TRBJ1-5|TRBD1
TGTGCCAGCAGCGCTGACAGGGACAATCAGCCCCAGCATTTT
CASSADRDNQPQHF
>TRBV2|TRBJ1-1|TRBD1
TGTGCCAGCAGCCTACAGGGGGCGACCACTGAAGCTTTCTTT
CASSLQGATTEAFF
>TRBV9|TRBJ2-1|NA
TGTGCCAGCAGCGTAGGGGCAGGGTCCAATGAGCAGTTCTTC
CASSVGAGSNEQFF
>TRBV6-1|TRBJ1-1|NA
TGTGCCAGTTCCGGACAGCCAAGGGCTGAAGCTTTCTTT
CASSGQPRAEAFF
>TRBV5-1|TRBJ1-4|NA
TGCGCCAGCAGCTCATCGAGGGGGGCTGAAAAACTGTTTTTT
CASSSSRGAEKLFF
>TRBV5-5|TRBJ2-1|NA
TGTGCCAGCAGCTTGGAGGGTAGGTCCTACAATGAGCAGTTCTTC
CASSLEGRSYNEQFF
>TRBV7-8|TRBJ2-3|NA
TGTGCCAGCAGCCAGCCGCAGGCCACAGATACGCAGTATTTT
CASSQPQATDTQYF
>TRBV7-2|TRBJ1-2|NA
TGTGCCAGCAGCTTAGTTTTTGAGACACTCTACGCAGGTGGCTACACCTTC
CASSLVFETLYAGGYTF
>TRBV2|TRBJ1-6|TRBD1
TGTGCCAGCCTACAGGGGGATTGGAATTCACCCCTCCACTTT
CASLQGDWNSPLHF
>TRBV10-3|TRBJ2-7|NA
TGTGCCATCAGTGTTGGTCCCTCAGGGGTCTACGAGCAGTACTTC
CAISVGPSGVYEQYF
>TRBV30|TRBJ1-1|TRBD1
TGTGCCTGGAGCGCACAGGGGGCGGATGAAGCTTTCTTT
CAWSAQGADEAFF
>TRBV9|TRBJ2-2|NA
TGTGCCAGCAGCGTAGAGGGGTTGGACACCGGGGAGCTGTTTTTT
CASSVEGLDTGELFF
>TRBV30|TRBJ1-2|NA
TGTGCCTGGATCCGGGACATCCAGGGCTACACCTTC
CAWIRDIQGYTF